Here is one T cell receptor (beta chain) with its context. A TCRbeta library incorporating unique molecular identifiers was prepared. MiXCR, applied by TCRdb to the PCR reads, yields one record per CDR3 protein. The sample lists roughly 400,000 distinct CDR3 sequences, approximately 20% occurring once. This CDR3 has 16 residues. V lost 5 bases to trimming and J lost 1 base; unmatched junction nucleotides: 5. Germline V CDR1 and CDR2: WSHSY, SAAADI. The entry originates in a study of T-cell reconstitution after alpha-beta-depleted transplantation in children. The TCR was taken from a human donor who donated a stem cell graft to a child with acute myeloid leukemia. The sample in question was PBMCs from the stem cell graft donor, obtained from the stem cell graft. The chain combines TRBV10-2 with TRBJ2-1; 10 bases line up with TRBD2. CDR3 loop: CASSWRTSGSYNEQFF. CDR3 nucleotide sequence: TGCGCCAGCAGTTGGCGGACTAGCGGATCCTACAATGAGCAGTTCTTC.